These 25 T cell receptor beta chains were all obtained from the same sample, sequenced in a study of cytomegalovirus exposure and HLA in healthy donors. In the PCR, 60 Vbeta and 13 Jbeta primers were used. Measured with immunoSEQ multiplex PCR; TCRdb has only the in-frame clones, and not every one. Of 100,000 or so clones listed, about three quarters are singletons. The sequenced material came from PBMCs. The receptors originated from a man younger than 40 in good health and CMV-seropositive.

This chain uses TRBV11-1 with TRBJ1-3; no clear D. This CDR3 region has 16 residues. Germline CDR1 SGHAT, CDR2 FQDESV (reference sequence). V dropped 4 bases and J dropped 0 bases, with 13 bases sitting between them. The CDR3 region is CASSSGRDYSGNTIYF. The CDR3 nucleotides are TGTGCCAGCAGCTCAGGACGTGACTACTCTGGAAACACCATATATTTT.

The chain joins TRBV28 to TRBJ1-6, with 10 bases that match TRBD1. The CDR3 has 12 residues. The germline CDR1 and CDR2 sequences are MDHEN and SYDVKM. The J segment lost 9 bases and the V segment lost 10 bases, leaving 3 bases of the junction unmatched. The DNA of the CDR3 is TGTGCCATCCGGACAGGGGGTTCACCCCTCCACTTT. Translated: CAIRTGGSPLHF.

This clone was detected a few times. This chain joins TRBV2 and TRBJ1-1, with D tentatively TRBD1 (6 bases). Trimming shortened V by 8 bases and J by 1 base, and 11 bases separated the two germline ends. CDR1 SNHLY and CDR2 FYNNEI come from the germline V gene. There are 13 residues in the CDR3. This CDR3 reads CASQWTENTEAFF. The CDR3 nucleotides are TGTGCCAGCCAGTGGACAGAGAACACTGAAGCTTTCTTT.

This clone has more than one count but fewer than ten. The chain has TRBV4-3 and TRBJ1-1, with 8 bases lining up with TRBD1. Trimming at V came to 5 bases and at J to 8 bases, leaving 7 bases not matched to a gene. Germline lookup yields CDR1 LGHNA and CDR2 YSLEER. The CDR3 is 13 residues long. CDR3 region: CASSTDRGSEAFF. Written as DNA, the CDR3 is TGCGCCAGCAGCACAGACAGGGGATCGGAAGCTTTCTTT.

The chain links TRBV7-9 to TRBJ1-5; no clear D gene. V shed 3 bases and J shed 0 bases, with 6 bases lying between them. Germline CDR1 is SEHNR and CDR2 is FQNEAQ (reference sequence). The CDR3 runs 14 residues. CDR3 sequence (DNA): TGTGCCAGCAGCTTCAGTAATAGCAATCAGCCCCAGCATTTT. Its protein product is CASSFSNSNQPQHF.

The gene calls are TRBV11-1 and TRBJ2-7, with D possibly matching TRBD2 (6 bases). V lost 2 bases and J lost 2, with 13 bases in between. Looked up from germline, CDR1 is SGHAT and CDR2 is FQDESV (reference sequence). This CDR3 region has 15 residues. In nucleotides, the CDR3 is TGTGCCAGCAGCTTATATTCGGGGGTCCCCTACGAGCAGTACTTC. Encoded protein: CASSLYSGVPYEQYF.

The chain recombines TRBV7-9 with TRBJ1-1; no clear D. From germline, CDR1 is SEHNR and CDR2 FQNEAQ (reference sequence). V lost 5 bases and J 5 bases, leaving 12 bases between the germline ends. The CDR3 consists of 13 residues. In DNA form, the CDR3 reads TGTGCCAGCAGCGTTAGGACGGGGACTGAAGCTTTCTTT. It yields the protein CASSVRTGTEAFF.

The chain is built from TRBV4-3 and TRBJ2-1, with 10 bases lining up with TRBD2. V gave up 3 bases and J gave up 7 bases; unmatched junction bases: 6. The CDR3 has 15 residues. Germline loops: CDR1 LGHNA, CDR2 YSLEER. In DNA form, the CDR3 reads TGCGCCAGCAGCCAGCCTAGCGGGGGCCCTAATGAGCAGTTCTTC. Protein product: CASSQPSGGPNEQFF.

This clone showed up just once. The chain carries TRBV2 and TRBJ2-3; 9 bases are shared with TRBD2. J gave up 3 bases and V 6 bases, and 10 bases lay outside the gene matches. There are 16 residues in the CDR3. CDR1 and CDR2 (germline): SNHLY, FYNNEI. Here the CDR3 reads CASSYTLAGTTDTQYF. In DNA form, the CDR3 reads TGTGCCAGCAGCTACACCCTAGCGGGGACAACAGATACGCAGTATTTT.

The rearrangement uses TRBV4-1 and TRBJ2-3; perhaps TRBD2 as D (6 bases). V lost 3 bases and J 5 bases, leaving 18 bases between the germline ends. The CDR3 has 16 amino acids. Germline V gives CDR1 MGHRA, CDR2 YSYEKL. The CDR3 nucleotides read TGCGCCAGCAGCCACGCCCCCGGGGGTTTGGGAGATACGCAGTATTTT. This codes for CASSHAPGGLGDTQYF.

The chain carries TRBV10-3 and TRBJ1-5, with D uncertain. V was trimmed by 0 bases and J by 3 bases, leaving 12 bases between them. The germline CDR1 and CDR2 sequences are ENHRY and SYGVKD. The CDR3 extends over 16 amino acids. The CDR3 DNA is TGTGCCATCAGTGAGTCCCCAGAGGGTTCCAATCAGCCCCAGCATTTT. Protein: CAISESPEGSNQPQHF.

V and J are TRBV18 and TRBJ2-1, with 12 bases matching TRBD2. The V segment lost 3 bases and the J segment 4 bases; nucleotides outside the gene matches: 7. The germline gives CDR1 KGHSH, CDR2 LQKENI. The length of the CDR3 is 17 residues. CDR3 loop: CASSPQTGTSGYNEQFF. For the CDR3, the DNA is TGTGCCAGCTCACCTCAAACCGGGACTAGCGGGTACAATGAGCAGTTCTTC. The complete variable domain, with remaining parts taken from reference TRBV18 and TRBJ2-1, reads NAGVMQNPRHLVRRRGQEARLRCSPMKGHSHVYWYRQLPEEGLKFMVYLQKENIIDESGMPKERFSAEFPKEGPSILRIQQVVRGDSAAYFCASSPQTGTSGYNEQFFGPGTRLTVL.

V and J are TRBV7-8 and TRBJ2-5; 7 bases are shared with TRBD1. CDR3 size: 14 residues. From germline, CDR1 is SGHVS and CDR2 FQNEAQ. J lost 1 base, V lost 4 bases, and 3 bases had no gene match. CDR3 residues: CASSSRTGQETQYF. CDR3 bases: TGTGCCAGCAGCTCGCGGACAGGCCAAGAGACCCAGTACTTC.

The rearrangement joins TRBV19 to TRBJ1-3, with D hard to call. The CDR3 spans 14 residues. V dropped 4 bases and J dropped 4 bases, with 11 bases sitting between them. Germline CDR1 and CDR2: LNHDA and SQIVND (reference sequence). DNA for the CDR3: TGTGCCAGTAGTACCCACAGTACCGGAAACACCATATATTTT. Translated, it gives CASSTHSTGNTIYF.

CDR3 region: CASTSGQGGISYNSPLHF. CDR3 DNA sequence: TGTGCCAGCACTTCGGGACAGGGAGGAATCTCCTATAATTCACCCCTCCACTTT. This chain links TRBV27 with TRBJ1-6; TRBD1 aligns across 9 bases. Germline values: CDR1 MNHEY, CDR2 SMNVEV (reference sequence). With 7 bases clipped from V and 0 bases from J, the junction kept 10 bases outside the gene matches. The length of the CDR3 is 18 residues.

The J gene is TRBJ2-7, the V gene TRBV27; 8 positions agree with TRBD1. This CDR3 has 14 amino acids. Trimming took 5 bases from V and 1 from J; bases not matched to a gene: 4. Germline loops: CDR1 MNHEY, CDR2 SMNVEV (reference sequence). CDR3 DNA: TGTGCCAGCAGTCTTCAGGGGGCTTCCTACGAGCAGTACTTC. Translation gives CASSLQGASYEQYF.

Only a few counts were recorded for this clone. CDR3 amino acids: CASSRTVNTEAFF. The CDR3 region has the DNA TGCGCCAGCAGCAGGACTGTCAACACTGAAGCTTTCTTT. This chain links TRBV5-1 with TRBJ1-1, with D hard to call. There are 13 residues in the CDR3. Germline V gene data show CDR1 as SGHRS and CDR2 as YFSETQ. Trimming cost V 4 bases and J 2 bases, with 9 bases left between them.

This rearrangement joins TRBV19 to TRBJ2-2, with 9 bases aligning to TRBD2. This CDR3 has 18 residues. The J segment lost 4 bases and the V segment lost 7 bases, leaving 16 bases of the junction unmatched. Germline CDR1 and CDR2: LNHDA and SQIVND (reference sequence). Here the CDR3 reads CASIRRGAGGITTGELFF. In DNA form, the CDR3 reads TGTGCCAGTATCCGACGAGGTGCGGGGGGGATTACCACCGGGGAGCTGTTTTTT.

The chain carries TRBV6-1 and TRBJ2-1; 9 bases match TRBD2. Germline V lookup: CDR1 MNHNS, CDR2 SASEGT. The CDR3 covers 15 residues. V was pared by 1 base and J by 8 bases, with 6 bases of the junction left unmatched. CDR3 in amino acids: CASSEESGGPYEQFF. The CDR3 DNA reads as TGTGCCAGCAGTGAAGAGAGCGGGGGGCCCTATGAGCAGTTCTTC.

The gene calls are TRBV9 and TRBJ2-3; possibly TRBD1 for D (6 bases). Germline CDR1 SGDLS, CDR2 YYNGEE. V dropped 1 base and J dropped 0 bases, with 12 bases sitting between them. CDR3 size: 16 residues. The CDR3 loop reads CASSVSGARSTDTQYF. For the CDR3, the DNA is TGTGCCAGCAGCGTATCAGGGGCCAGAAGCACAGATACGCAGTATTTT.

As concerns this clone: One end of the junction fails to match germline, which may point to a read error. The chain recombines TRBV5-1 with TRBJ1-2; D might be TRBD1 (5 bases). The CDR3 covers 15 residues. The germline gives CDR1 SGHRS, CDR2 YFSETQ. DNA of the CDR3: TGCGTCAGCAGCTTGGATCCCGACAGCTCAAGGGGCTACACCTTC. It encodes CVSSLDPDSSRGYTF.

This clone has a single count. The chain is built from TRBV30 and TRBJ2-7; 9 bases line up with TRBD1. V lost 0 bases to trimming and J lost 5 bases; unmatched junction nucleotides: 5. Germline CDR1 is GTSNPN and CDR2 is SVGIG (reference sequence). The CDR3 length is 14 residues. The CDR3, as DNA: TGTGCCTGGAGTGTAGGGACAGGGTATGACGAGCAGTACTTC. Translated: CAWSVGTGYDEQYF.

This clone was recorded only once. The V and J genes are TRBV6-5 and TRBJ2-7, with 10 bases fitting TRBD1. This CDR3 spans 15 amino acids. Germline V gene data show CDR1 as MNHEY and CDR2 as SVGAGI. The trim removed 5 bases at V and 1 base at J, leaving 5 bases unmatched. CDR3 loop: CASSVGQGVSYEQYF. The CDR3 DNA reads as TGTGCCAGCAGTGTAGGACAGGGGGTTTCCTACGAGCAGTACTTC.

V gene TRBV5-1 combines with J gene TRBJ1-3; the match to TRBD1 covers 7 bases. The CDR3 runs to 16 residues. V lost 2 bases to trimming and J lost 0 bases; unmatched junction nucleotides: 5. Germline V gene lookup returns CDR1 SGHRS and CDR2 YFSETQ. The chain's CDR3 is CASSLGTVVSGNTIYF. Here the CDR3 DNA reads TGCGCCAGCAGCTTAGGGACAGTGGTCTCTGGAAACACCATATATTTT.

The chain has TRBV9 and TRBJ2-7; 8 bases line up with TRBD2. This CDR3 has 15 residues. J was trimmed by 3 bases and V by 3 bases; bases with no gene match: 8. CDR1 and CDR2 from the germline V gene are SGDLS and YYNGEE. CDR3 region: CASSESSGGYYEQYF. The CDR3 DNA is TGTGCCAGCAGCGAAAGCTCGGGAGGGTACTACGAGCAGTACTTC.